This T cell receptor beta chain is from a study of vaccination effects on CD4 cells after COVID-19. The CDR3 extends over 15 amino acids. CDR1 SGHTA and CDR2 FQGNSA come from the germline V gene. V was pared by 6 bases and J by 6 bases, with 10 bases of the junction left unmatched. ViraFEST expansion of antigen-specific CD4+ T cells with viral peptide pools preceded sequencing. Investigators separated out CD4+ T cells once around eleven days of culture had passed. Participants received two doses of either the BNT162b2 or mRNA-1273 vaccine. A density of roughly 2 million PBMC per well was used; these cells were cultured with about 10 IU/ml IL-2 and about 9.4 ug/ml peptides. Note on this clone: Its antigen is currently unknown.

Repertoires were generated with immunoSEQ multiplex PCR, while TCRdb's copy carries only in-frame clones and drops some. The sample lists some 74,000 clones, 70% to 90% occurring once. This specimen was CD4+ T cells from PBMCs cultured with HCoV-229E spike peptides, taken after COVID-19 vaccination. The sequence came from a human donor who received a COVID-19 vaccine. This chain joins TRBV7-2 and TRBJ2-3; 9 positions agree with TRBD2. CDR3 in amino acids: CASSPKSGGRDTQYF. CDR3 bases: TGTGCCAGCAGTCCCAAAAGCGGGGGGCGGGATACGCAGTATTTT.